This T cell receptor beta chain was identified in a study of T cell repertoires in cytomegalovirus infection. Overall study: Indications came from public TCR beta signatures; they pointed to CMV infection and to a matching HLA type.

With respect to this clonotype: Its antigen remains unidentified. This may be a read error: a much more frequent sequence differs by one nucleotide.

Germline assignment: CDR1 MDHEN and CDR2 SYDVKM. CDR3 size: 15 residues. V was pared by 6 bases and J by 2 bases, with 3 bases of the junction left unmatched. TCRdb called the reads again in MiXCR, with one record for every CDR3 protein. The table records some 230,000 distinct CDR3 sequences, roughly 20% of them present only once. General study results and limits: The study identified carriers of CMV plus the relevant HLA from cumulative public TCR beta family frequency. In two of eight donors, the top clonotype was HLA-C-restricted CMV-specific.

The specimen sequenced was CD8+ T cells from PBMCs. This TCR came from a human donor in good health (CMV status not recorded). Some clones in this sample may be carry-over from other donors' samples. This sequence joins TRBV28 and TRBJ2-6, with 8 bases aligning to TRBD1. This CDR3 is CASSQTGAGANVLTF. The CDR3, as DNA: TGTGCCAGCAGCCAGACAGGGGCTGGGGCCAACGTCCTGACTTTC.